These T cell receptor beta chains were read from a single sample in a study of blood T cells in healthy people across ages. TCRdb processed the 5' RACE reads anew with MiXCR; each CDR3 protein has one entry. The data contain roughly 500,000 distinct CDR3 sequences, roughly 28% of them singletons. The sequencing input was blood. These receptors all come from a woman in her 70s in good health. The CDR3 runs from the conserved cysteine through the conserved F or W. A D gene is named only where the DNA matches it firmly. The size entry is marked missing in some rows and otherwise reads once, few, many or a size class.

clone size: NA
D gene: NA
J gene: TRBJ1-2
V gene: TRBV20-1
CDR3 protein: CSAGGPYGYTF
CDR3 DNA: TGCAGTGCTGGCGGGCCTTATGGCTACACCTTC

clone size: few
D gene: TRBD2
J gene: TRBJ2-5
V gene: TRBV6-5
CDR3 protein: CASSYGPSGGQETQYF
CDR3 DNA: TGTGCCAGCAGTTACGGGCCTAGCGGGGGGCAAGAGACCCAGTACTTC

clone size: few
D gene: NA
J gene: TRBJ2-6
V gene: TRBV5-1
CDR3 protein: CASSRATGAGANVLTF
CDR3 DNA: TGCGCCAGCAGCAGGGCCACCGGGGCCGGGGCCAACGTCCTGACTTTC

clone size: NA
D gene: NA
J gene: TRBJ2-3
V gene: TRBV5-5
CDR3 protein: CASQVGRRTDTQYF
CDR3 DNA: TGTGCCAGCCAGGTCGGGCGACGCACAGATACGCAGTATTTT

clone size: NA
D gene: TRBD1
J gene: TRBJ1-2
V gene: TRBV29-1
CDR3 protein: CSARWRDRPNYGYTF
CDR3 DNA: TGCAGCGCGCGTTGGAGGGACAGACCTAACTATGGCTACACCTTC

clone size: few
D gene: NA
J gene: TRBJ2-2
V gene: TRBV30
CDR3 protein: CAWSVHRNTGELFF
CDR3 DNA: TGTGCCTGGAGTGTACACAGGAACACCGGGGAGCTGTTTTTT

clone size: NA
D gene: TRBD1
J gene: TRBJ1-1
V gene: TRBV6-2/TRBV6-3
CDR3 protein: CASSSFQGAEDTEAFF
CDR3 DNA: TGTGCCAGCAGTTCCTTCCAGGGGGCGGAGGACACTGAAGCTTTCTTT

clone size: few
D gene: TRBD2
J gene: TRBJ2-5
V gene: TRBV20-1
CDR3 protein: CSASHSGGETQYF
CDR3 DNA: TGCAGTGCTTCCCATAGCGGGGGCGAGACCCAGTACTTC

clone size: NA
D gene: TRBD1
J gene: TRBJ2-2
V gene: TRBV6-6
CDR3 protein: CASSYSAGGTGELFF
CDR3 DNA: TGTGCCAGCAGTTACTCGGCAGGGGGCACCGGGGAGCTGTTTTTT

clone size: NA
D gene: TRBD2
J gene: TRBJ2-5
V gene: TRBV20-1
CDR3 protein: CSARERTGGETQYF
CDR3 DNA: TGCAGTGCTAGAGAAAGAACGGGGGGGGAGACCCAGTACTTC

clone size: NA
D gene: TRBD2
J gene: TRBJ2-7
V gene: TRBV6-2/TRBV6-3
CDR3 protein: CASSSALAGAKYEQYF
CDR3 DNA: TGTGCCAGCAGTTCGGCCCTAGCGGGGGCAAAGTACGAGCAGTACTTC

clone size: NA
D gene: NA
J gene: TRBJ2-1
V gene: TRBV20-1
CDR3 protein: CSAGRGVDEQFF
CDR3 DNA: TGCAGTGCCGGACGGGGAGTGGATGAGCAGTTCTTC

clone size: NA
D gene: NA
J gene: TRBJ2-5
V gene: TRBV7-2
CDR3 protein: CASSSPAKETQYF
CDR3 DNA: TGTGCCAGCAGCTCCCCCGCTAAAGAGACCCAGTACTTC

clone size: NA
D gene: TRBD1
J gene: TRBJ2-7
V gene: TRBV20-1
CDR3 protein: CSAREPGRGHHEQYF
CDR3 DNA: TGCAGTGCTAGAGAGCCGGGCAGGGGGCACCACGAGCAGTACTTC

clone size: few
D gene: TRBD1
J gene: TRBJ1-1
V gene: TRBV6-2/TRBV6-3
CDR3 protein: CASTKGQGVFEAFF
CDR3 DNA: TGTGCCAGCACTAAGGGACAGGGGGTTTTTGAAGCTTTCTTT

clone size: NA
D gene: TRBD1
J gene: TRBJ2-4
V gene: TRBV27
CDR3 protein: CASSLSDRTLAKNIQYF
CDR3 DNA: TGTGCCAGCAGTTTATCGGACAGGACTCTAGCCAAAAACATTCAGTACTTC

clone size: NA
D gene: NA
J gene: TRBJ1-2
V gene: TRBV10-3
CDR3 protein: CAIKGQEVYGYTF
CDR3 DNA: TGTGCCATCAAGGGGCAGGAGGTCTATGGCTACACCTTC

clone size: few
D gene: NA
J gene: TRBJ1-3
V gene: TRBV7-2
CDR3 protein: CASRAGPSGNTIYF
CDR3 DNA: TGTGCCAGCAGGGCGGGCCCCTCTGGAAACACCATATATTTT

clone size: once
D gene: NA
J gene: TRBJ2-7
V gene: TRBV6-1
CDR3 protein: CASSEAGASYEQYF
CDR3 DNA: TGTGCCAGCAGTGAAGCTGGGGCCTCCTACGAGCAGTACTTC

clone size: many
D gene: NA
J gene: TRBJ2-1
V gene: TRBV20-1
CDR3 protein: CSARATRGDEQFF
CDR3 DNA: TGCAGTGCTAGGGCGACTAGGGGCGATGAGCAGTTCTTC

clone size: many
D gene: TRBD1
J gene: TRBJ2-3
V gene: TRBV29-1
CDR3 protein: CSVAVGQGLTDTQYF
CDR3 DNA: TGCAGCGTTGCAGTAGGACAGGGGCTCACAGATACGCAGTATTTT

clone size: many
D gene: NA
J gene: TRBJ2-7
V gene: TRBV10-3
CDR3 protein: CAISSGREQYF
CDR3 DNA: TGTGCCATCAGCTCCGGCAGGGAGCAGTACTTC

clone size: NA
D gene: NA
J gene: TRBJ2-7
V gene: TRBV25-1
CDR3 protein: CASSGARGEGSSYEQYF
CDR3 DNA: TGTGCCAGCAGTGGAGCAAGGGGTGAAGGATCTTCCTACGAGCAGTACTTC